This T cell receptor beta chain was profiled in a study of T-cell memory formation after mild COVID-19. This clonotype came up a few times. Antigen unknown. Study-level points and caveats: Shrinking CD4+ clones resided mostly in CM and EM, and CD8+ ones in EMRA. Clones contracting across day 15 to 85 had a balanced CD4/CD8 profile; later expanding clones leaned CD4+.

TCR alpha and TCR beta cDNA libraries with sample barcodes and UMIs came from 5'RACE using constant-segment primers. Using its own MiXCR run on the 5' RACE reads, TCRdb lists one record per CDR3 protein. Among 300,000 or so distinct CDR3 sequences listed, 15% to 20% were seen once. Material for sequencing was PBMCs or a T cell subset sorted from them (not recorded which). This TCR was sampled from a man younger than 35 who had mild COVID-19 (a few samples of this study predate the infection). Cell type and time point are not known.

CDR3 DNA sequence: TGCAGTGCTCCCACCCACAGCGTATCTAATGAAAAACTGTTTTTT. The encoded protein is CSAPTHSVSNEKLFF. This chain uses TRBV20-1 with TRBJ1-4, with D unresolved. The length of the CDR3 is 15 residues. Per the germline V gene, CDR1 is DFQATT and CDR2 is SNEGSKA (reference sequence). V lost 5 bases to trimming and J lost 3 bases, with 16 bases between them.